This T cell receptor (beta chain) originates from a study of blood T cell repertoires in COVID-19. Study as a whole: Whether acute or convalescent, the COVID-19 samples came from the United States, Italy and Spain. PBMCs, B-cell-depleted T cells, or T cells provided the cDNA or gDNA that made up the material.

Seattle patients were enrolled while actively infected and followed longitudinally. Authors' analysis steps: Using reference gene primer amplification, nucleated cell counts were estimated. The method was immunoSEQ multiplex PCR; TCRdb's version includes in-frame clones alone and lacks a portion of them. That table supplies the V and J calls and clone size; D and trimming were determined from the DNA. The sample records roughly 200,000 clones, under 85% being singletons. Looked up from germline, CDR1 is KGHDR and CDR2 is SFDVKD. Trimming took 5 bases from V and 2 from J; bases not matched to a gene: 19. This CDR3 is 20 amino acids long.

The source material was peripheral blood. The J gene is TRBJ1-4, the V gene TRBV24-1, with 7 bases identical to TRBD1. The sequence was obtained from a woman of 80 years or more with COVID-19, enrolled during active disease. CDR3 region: CATSATPTGQLSWTNEKLFF. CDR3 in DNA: TGTGCCACCAGTGCTACACCGACAGGGCAGTTGAGTTGGACTAATGAAAAACTGTTTTTT.